These 17 T cell receptor beta chains share one sample of origin, sequenced in a study of siplizumab effects on memory and regulatory T cells. Libraries were prepared by immunoSEQ multiplex PCR; TCRdb keeps only in-frame clonotypes and omits some of them. The sample has about 110,000 clones, roughly nine tenths seen once. The sample consisted of Tregs sorted from blood. These receptor sequences come from a human donor in good health.

The CDR3 bases are TGTGCCAGCAGTACCGGGACCAACCAAGAGACCCAGTACTTC. This gives the protein CASSTGTNQETQYF. This chain joins TRBV6-5 and TRBJ2-5; D may be TRBD1 or TRBD2 (5 bases each). Trimming shortened V by 5 bases and J by 0 bases, and 10 bases separated the two germline ends. The CDR3 sequence is 14 residues long. The germline CDR1 and CDR2 sequences are MNHEY and SVGAGI.

This rearrangement joins TRBV19 to TRBJ2-7, with 9 bases identical to TRBD1. Germline V gene data show CDR1 as LNHDA and CDR2 as SQIVND (reference sequence). J gave up 5 bases and V 9 bases, and 11 bases lay outside the gene matches. The CDR3 is made up of 14 amino acids. This CDR3 reads CASKSGDRDHEQYF. Written as DNA, the CDR3 is TGTGCCAGCAAATCGGGGGACAGGGACCACGAGCAGTACTTC.

This chain links TRBV10-3 with TRBJ2-1; TRBD2 matches at 9 bases. With V trimmed by 6 bases and J by 8 bases, 14 bases remained unmatched. This CDR3 comprises 16 residues. Per the germline V gene, CDR1 is ENHRY and CDR2 is SYGVKD. CDR3 DNA sequence: TGTGCCATCAGGAACCGCGACGCGCGGGGGGGCGATGAGCAGTTCTTC. Translation: CAIRNRDARGGDEQFF.

This chain joins TRBV15 and TRBJ1-5; D might be TRBD1 (5 bases). Per germline, CDR1 LNHNV and CDR2 YYDKDF (reference sequence). The CDR3 sequence is 15 residues long. V dropped 0 bases and J dropped 5 bases, with 11 bases sitting between them. Written as DNA, the CDR3 is TGTGCCACCAGCAGAGATCTGGGGGGGTATCAGCCCCAGCATTTT. Amino acids: CATSRDLGGYQPQHF.

The chain couples TRBV6-6 to TRBJ1-1; 9 positions match TRBD1. The germline V gene has CDR1 MNHNY and CDR2 SVGAGI (reference sequence). The CDR3 consists of 15 residues. Trimming cost V 5 bases and J 3 bases; bases outside gene matches: 7. The CDR3 reads CASSPGQGWDTEAFF. The CDR3 nucleotides are TGTGCCAGCAGTCCGGGACAGGGTTGGGACACTGAAGCTTTCTTT.

The chain is built from TRBV18 and TRBJ2-7; TRBD1 might be the D (5 bases). V was clipped by 3 bases and J by 1 base, with 7 bases between them. Germline lookup yields CDR1 KGHSH and CDR2 LQKENI. CDR3 length: 13 amino acids. In nucleotides, the CDR3 is TGTGCCAGCTCACCCAGGGCGTCCTACGAGCAGTACTTC. Amino acids: CASSPRASYEQYF. Looking up the rest from reference TRBV18 and TRBJ2-7 gives the full variable domain: NAGVMQNPRHLVRRRGQEARLRCSPMKGHSHVYWYRQLPEEGLKFMVYLQKENIIDESGMPKERFSAEFPKEGPSILRIQQVVRGDSAAYFCASSPRASYEQYFGPGTRLTVT.

This rearrangement joins TRBV9 to TRBJ2-3, with no clear D. From germline, CDR1 is SGDLS and CDR2 YYNGEE. Trimming removed 8 bases at V and 6 bases at J, with 7 bases between. This CDR3 comprises 10 residues. The CDR3 bases are TGTGCCAGTTCCAGGGATACGCAGTATTTT. This translates into CASSRDTQYF.

The V gene is TRBV2, the J gene TRBJ2-7; TRBD1 aligns across 10 bases. The CDR3 covers 13 residues. The germline V gene encodes CDR1 SNHLY and CDR2 FYNNEI. V gave up 7 bases and J gave up 7 bases; unmatched junction bases: 7. Written as DNA, the CDR3 is TGTGCCAGCAAAGGGGACAGGGGTAGTGAGCAGTACTTC. Amino acids: CASKGDRGSEQYF.

The chain links TRBV21-1 to TRBJ2-3. TRBV21-1 is a pseudogene locus. This CDR3 is built from 12 residues. The CDR3, as DNA: TGTGCCAGCTTCTCACGGATAGATACGCAGTATTTT. Protein: CASFSRIDTQYF.

The chain employs TRBV6-5 and TRBJ2-1; D is perhaps TRBD1 (6 bases). The V and J ends lost 0 bases and 8 bases respectively, with 11 bases between them. CDR1 is MNHEY and CDR2 is SVGAGI in the germline V gene. The CDR3 extends over 14 amino acids. CDR3 DNA sequence: TGTGCCAGCAGTTACTCGAGTGGGGGCGATGAGCAGTTCTTC. Its protein is CASSYSSGGDEQFF.

For the CDR3, the DNA is TGTGCCAGCAGTCCGGGGGGACATGAGGCCTACAATGAGCAGTTCTTC. As protein: CASSPGGHEAYNEQFF. J is TRBJ2-1 and V is TRBV28; possibly TRBD2 for D (7 bases). The V gene's germline CDR1 is MDHEN and CDR2 SYDVKM. This CDR3 contains 16 residues. The V gene lost 5 bases and the J gene lost 2 bases, with 16 bases spanning the gap.

This clone was recorded once. CDR3 nucleotides: TGCGCCAGCAGCCTCCGGGGAGAGCGGGAGTCCCCTTACAATGAGCAGTTCTTC. It specifies CASSLRGERESPYNEQFF. The chain has TRBV5-1 and TRBJ2-1, with 8 bases fitting TRBD2. Trimming took 4 bases from V and 4 from J; bases not matched to a gene: 16. Germline CDR1 is SGHRS and CDR2 is YFSETQ. This CDR3 has 18 amino acids. The variable domain in full, completed from reference TRBV5-1 and TRBJ2-1, reads KAGVTQTPRYLIKTRGQQVTLSCSPISGHRSVSWYQQTPGQGLQFLFEYFSETQRNKGNFPGRFSGRQFSNSRSEMNVSTLELGDSALYLCASSLRGERESPYNEQFFGPGTRLTVL.

V usage is TRBV19 and J usage is TRBJ2-1; 10 bases map to TRBD1. The CDR3 totals 14 residues. CDR1 and CDR2 (germline): LNHDA, SQIVND (reference sequence). Trimming at V came to 4 bases and at J to 9 bases, leaving 6 bases not matched to a gene. The CDR3 DNA is TGTGCCAGTAGTACGGGGACAGGGGTTTCTGAGCAGTTCTTC. Its protein product is CASSTGTGVSEQFF.

The chain's CDR3 is CAISNRDSPGETQYF. In DNA, the CDR3 is TGTGCCATCAGTAACCGGGACTCTCCCGGGGAGACCCAGTACTTC. J is TRBJ2-5 and V is TRBV10-3; D is perhaps TRBD2 (6 bases). V was trimmed by 5 bases and J by 5 bases, leaving 18 bases between them. Germline loops: CDR1 ENHRY, CDR2 SYGVKD. This CDR3 comprises 15 residues.

The genes are TRBV19 and TRBJ1-3; possibly TRBD1 for D (6 bases). The germline CDR1 and CDR2 sequences are LNHDA and SQIVND (reference sequence). The germline V and J ends were trimmed by 5 bases and 0 bases, with 14 bases remaining between them. This CDR3 spans 16 amino acids. The CDR3 region is CASSQPQGPSGNTIYF. The CDR3 DNA sequence: TGTGCCAGTAGTCAACCACAGGGACCCTCTGGAAACACCATATATTTT.

As concerns this clone: The same CDR3 is also encoded by other DNA sequences in this sample. J is TRBJ2-1 and V is TRBV7-9, with 9 nucleotides matching TRBD2. V lost 2 bases, J lost 4 bases, and 6 bases stayed unmatched. Germline CDR1 reads SEHNR; CDR2 reads FQNEAQ (reference sequence). This CDR3 has 16 residues. The CDR3 here is CASSLSLAGTYNEQFF. CDR3 nucleotides: TGTGCCAGCAGCTTATCTCTAGCGGGAACTTACAATGAGCAGTTCTTC.

V gene TRBV6-5 combines with J gene TRBJ1-2; TRBD1 aligns across 7 bases. Germline V gene sequence: CDR1 MNHEY, CDR2 SVGAGI. CDR3 length: 15 amino acids. With 0 bases clipped from V and 7 bases from J, the junction kept 8 bases outside the gene matches. CDR3 nucleotides: TGTGCCAGCAGTTACTCAGGGGGCGAAGGGGTTGGCTACACCTTC. As protein: CASSYSGGEGVGYTF.